Listed below are T cell receptor beta chains from one sample, sequenced in a study of T-cell reconstitution after alpha-beta-depleted transplantation in children. TCRdb reanalysed the PCR reads using MiXCR and keeps one entry per CDR3 protein. The top ten hold just under 7.5% of the sample, which has fewer than 350,000 distinct CDR3 sequences, 10% seen once. The starting material was PBMCs, obtained before TCRalphabeta/CD19-depleted stem cell transplant. Every receptor here comes from a boy under three years old with acute myeloid leukemia, due to receive a stem cell transplant. The CDR3 runs from the conserved cysteine through the conserved F or W. The D gene is left open where the match is weak. Only part of the rows carry a size: once, few, many, or a class if the clone is expanded.

>TRBJ2-5|NA|TRBV7-6|many
TGTGCCAGCAGCTTAAAGACCCAGTACTTC
CASSLKTQYF
>TRBJ2-7|TRBD1|TRBV7-9|few
TGTGCCAGCAGCTGGGGACAGGGAGGTGACGAGCAGTACTTC
CASSWGQGGDEQYF
>TRBJ2-1|NA|TRBV7-3|many
TGTGCCAGCAGCTTAACTGCCACAGGTCGCGGGGTGGAGCAGTTCTTC
CASSLTATGRGVEQFF
>TRBJ2-7|NA|TRBV2|many
TGTGCCAGCAGTGAAAAGGGAAACACGAGGGAGCAGTACTTC
CASSEKGNTREQYF
>TRBJ2-5|NA|TRBV20-1|NA
TGCTGCGCTAGAGAAGTCCCATTGGACTCTATCCAAGAGACCCAGTACTTC
CCAREVPLDSIQETQYF
>TRBJ2-7|TRBD2|TRBV12-3/TRBV12-4|few
TGTGCCAGCAGTTTAGGGACTAGCGGACCCTACGAGCAGTACTTC
CASSLGTSGPYEQYF
>TRBJ1-1|NA|TRBV12-3/TRBV12-4|many
TGTGCCAGCAGTTTTTTGGGCAGAACTGAAGCTTTCTTT
CASSFLGRTEAFF
>TRBJ2-4|TRBD2|TRBV6-5|many
TGTGCCAGCAGTTCTAGCGGGATTCTAGCCAAAAACATTCAGTACTTC
CASSSSGILAKNIQYF
>TRBJ2-2|TRBD1|TRBV5-1|few
TGCGCCAGCAGCTTTACGGACAGGCAACCCGGGGAGCTGTTTTTT
CASSFTDRQPGELFF
>TRBJ2-2|TRBD2|TRBV2|NA
TGTGCCAGGGGGGGAGGGGTGGCGAACACCGGGGAGCTGTTTTTT
CARGGGVANTGELFF
>TRBJ2-7|NA|TRBV28|NA
TGTGCCAGCAGTTTCATAGGTGGCAGCTCCTACGAGCAGTACTTC
CASSFIGGSSYEQYF
>TRBJ1-1|NA|TRBV5-1|many
TGCGCCAGCAGGAAGCGACAGTCTTACACTGAAGCTTTCTTT
CASRKRQSYTEAFF
>TRBJ2-1|TRBD2|TRBV3-1|NA
TGTGCCAGCAGCCGACTAGCGGGAAACAATGAGCAGTTCTTC
CASSRLAGNNEQFF
>TRBJ1-6|NA|TRBV20-1|many
TGCAGTGCTAGCGAACAGGGCTTCAGCAATTCACCCCTCCACTTT
CSASEQGFSNSPLHF
>TRBJ1-2|NA|TRBV6-5|few
TGTGCCAGCAGTTACTCGTGGCAGGGCAACTATGGCTACACCTTC
CASSYSWQGNYGYTF
>TRBJ2-2|TRBD1|TRBV11-2|many
TGTGCCAGCAGCCCCACACAGGGGGACACCGGGGAGCTGTTTTTT
CASSPTQGDTGELFF
>TRBJ1-5|NA|TRBV6-5|few
TGTGCCAGCAGTTACGACAGTCTGGGCAATCAGCCCCAGCATTTT
CASSYDSLGNQPQHF
>TRBJ2-7|NA|TRBV20-1|few
TGCAGTGCTCTGAGTAAGGGCCACCTCCCCTCCTACGAGCAGTACTTC
CSALSKGHLPSYEQYF
>TRBJ2-2|NA|TRBV19|NA
TGTGCCAGTAGTATCAGGGTTTGGGCAGGGTGGCTGTTTTTT
CASSIRVWAGWLFF
>TRBJ1-1|NA|TRBV11-2|many
TGTGCCAGCAGCTTACAGAGTTCCATGAACACTGAAGCTTTCTTT
CASSLQSSMNTEAFF
>TRBJ2-7|NA|TRBV6-5|few
TGTGCCAGCAGTTACTCGAGTACGGGGGCTTACGAGCAGAACTTC
CASSYSSTGAYEQNF
>TRBJ1-2|NA|TRBV7-2|NA
TGTGCCAGCAGCTTCTGGCGAAGGACTAACTATGGCTACACCTTC
CASSFWRRTNYGYTF
>TRBJ2-1|TRBD2|TRBV10-2|few
TGCGCCAGCAGTCAACTAGCGGTGCCGAGCTCCTACAATGAGCAGTTCTTC
CASSQLAVPSSYNEQFF
>TRBJ2-2|TRBD1|TRBV9|many
TGTGCCAGCAGCGTAGCGGGGACAGGGGCGACCGGGGAGCTGTTTTTT
CASSVAGTGATGELFF
>TRBJ2-2|TRBD2|TRBV20-1|few
TGCAGTGCTTCATTTCCTAGCGGGAGTAATGCCGGGGAGCTGTTTTTT
CSASFPSGSNAGELFF
>TRBJ1-2|NA|TRBV12-3/TRBV12-4|many
TGTGCCAGCAGTTTGGGGGGCTCCTATGGCTACACCTTC
CASSLGGSYGYTF
>TRBJ2-1|TRBD1|TRBV18|few
TGTGCCAGCTCATACGGACAGGGCGAATGGGAGCAGTTCTTC
CASSYGQGEWEQFF
>TRBJ2-5|TRBD1|TRBV5-1|many
TGCGCCAGCAGCTTGGTTTCTTACGAGACAGGGCCCCAAGAGACCCAGTACTTC
CASSLVSYETGPQETQYF
>TRBJ1-2|TRBD1|TRBV9|few
TGTGCCAGCAGCGCAGGGGGCTATGGCTACACCTTC
CASSAGGYGYTF
>TRBJ2-5|TRBD1|TRBV29-1|many
TGCAGCGTTGAAGATCAGGGGGACCCCGGGGAGACCCAGTACTTC
CSVEDQGDPGETQYF
>TRBJ2-2|NA|TRBV27|many
TGTGCCAGCAGTTTACGGGAGAACACCGGGGAGCTGTTTTTT
CASSLRENTGELFF
>TRBJ2-2|NA|TRBV12-3/TRBV12-4|many
TGTGCCAGCAGTCCCCCCCCGGCTGTTAACACCGGGGAGCTGTTTTTT
CASSPPPAVNTGELFF
>TRBJ2-2|TRBD1|TRBV11-2|many
TGTGCCAGCAGCTTAAGAATTGTCCCAGGGGGCGCTAAAGGGGAGCTGTTTTTT
CASSLRIVPGGAKGELFF
>TRBJ1-1|NA|TRBV14|many
TGTGCCAGCAGTTACGGGGTGAACACTGAAGCTTTCTTT
CASSYGVNTEAFF
>TRBJ2-5|TRBD1|TRBV6-2/TRBV6-3|many
TGTGCCAGCAGTACCTACGAGACAGGGGAAGAGACCCAGTACTTC
CASSTYETGEETQYF
>TRBJ2-7|NA|TRBV7-9|many
TGTGCCAGCAGCTTAGCGCCCATAAGTGCCAGCTCCTACGAGCAGTACTTC
CASSLAPISASSYEQYF
>TRBJ2-7|NA|TRBV12-3/TRBV12-4|many
TGTGCCAGCAGTTTATTAGGGTCCTCCTACGAGCAGTACTTC
CASSLLGSSYEQYF
>TRBJ2-5|TRBD1|TRBV5-6|NA
TGTGCCAGCAGCTTGGCTTTCAGGGGGCAAGAGACCCAGTACTTC
CASSLAFRGQETQYF
>TRBJ2-7|NA|TRBV29-1|NA
TGCAGCGTTGAAAAGATTACGGGGTCCCACGAGCAGTGCTTC
CSVEKITGSHEQCF
>TRBJ2-3|TRBD2|TRBV6-5|many
TGTGCCAGCAGTTATCCAACAGGACTAGCGGGGGTCACAGATACGCAGTATTTT
CASSYPTGLAGVTDTQYF
>TRBJ1-5|NA|TRBV20-1|many
TGCAGTGCTAGAAGAGGACAGCATCAGCCCCAGCATTTT
CSARRGQHQPQHF